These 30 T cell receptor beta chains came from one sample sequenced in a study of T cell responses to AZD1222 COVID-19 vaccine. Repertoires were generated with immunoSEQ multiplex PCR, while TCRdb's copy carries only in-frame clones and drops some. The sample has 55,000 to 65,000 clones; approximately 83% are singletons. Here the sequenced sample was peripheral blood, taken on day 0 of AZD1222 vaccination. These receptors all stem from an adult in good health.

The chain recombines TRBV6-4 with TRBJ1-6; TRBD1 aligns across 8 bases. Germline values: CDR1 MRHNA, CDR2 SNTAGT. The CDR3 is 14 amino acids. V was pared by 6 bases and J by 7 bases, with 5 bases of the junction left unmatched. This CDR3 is CASSRAGGNSPLHF. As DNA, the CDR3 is TGTGCCAGCAGCCGGGCAGGGGGCAATTCACCCCTCCACTTT.

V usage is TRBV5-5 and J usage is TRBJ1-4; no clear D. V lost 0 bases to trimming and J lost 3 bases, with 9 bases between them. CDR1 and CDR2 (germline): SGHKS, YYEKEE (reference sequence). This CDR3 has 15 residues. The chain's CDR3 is CASSLGGPANEKLFF. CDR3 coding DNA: TGTGCCAGCAGCTTGGGGGGTCCGGCTAATGAAAAACTGTTTTTT. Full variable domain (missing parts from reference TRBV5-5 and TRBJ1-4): DAGVTQSPTHLIKTRGQQVTLRCSPISGHKSVSWYQQVLGQGPQFIFQYYEKEERGRGNFPDRFSARQFPNYSSELNVNALLLGDSALYLCASSLGGPANEKLFFGSGTQLSVL.

The CDR3: CASSVNHYEQYF. The CDR3 DNA reads TGTGCCAGCAGCGTAAACCACTACGAGCAGTACTTC. The chain recombines TRBV9 with TRBJ2-7; D remains unclear. Germline V CDR1 and CDR2: SGDLS, YYNGEE. The V gene lost 1 base and the J gene lost 3 bases, with 5 bases spanning the gap. The CDR3 length is 12 residues.

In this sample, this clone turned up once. CDR3 amino acids: CASSYSSVEKLFF. CDR3 sequence (DNA): TGTGCCAGCAGTTATTCGTCGGTTGAAAAACTGTTTTTT. The gene calls are TRBV6-9 and TRBJ1-4, with no clear D. CDR3 length equals 13 residues. V gave up 0 bases and J gave up 7 bases, with 6 bases separating them. Germline-derived CDR1 and CDR2 are MNHGY and SVAAGI.

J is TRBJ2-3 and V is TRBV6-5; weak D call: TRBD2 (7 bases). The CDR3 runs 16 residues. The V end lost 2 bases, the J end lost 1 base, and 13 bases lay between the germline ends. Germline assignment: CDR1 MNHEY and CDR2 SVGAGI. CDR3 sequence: CASSYGGGGGTDTQYF. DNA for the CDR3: TGTGCCAGCAGTTACGGGGGCGGGGGAGGCACAGATACGCAGTATTTT.

CDR3 in DNA: TGTGCTAGTGGTTTGACAGGGGGCAGCAACTATGGCTACACCTTC. This codes for CASGLTGGSNYGYTF. The rearrangement uses TRBV12-5 and TRBJ1-2; TRBD1 aligns across 9 bases. The germline V gene encodes CDR1 LGHNT and CDR2 FRNRAP. The CDR3 is 15 residues long. V trimming: 2 bases; J trimming: 2 bases; junction bases outside the gene matches: 3.

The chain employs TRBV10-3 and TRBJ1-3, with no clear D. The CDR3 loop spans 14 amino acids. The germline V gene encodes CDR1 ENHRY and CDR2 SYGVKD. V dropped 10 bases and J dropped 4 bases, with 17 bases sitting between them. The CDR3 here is CATQDPGGGNTIYF. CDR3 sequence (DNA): TGTGCCACCCAAGACCCCGGCGGAGGAAACACCATATATTTT.

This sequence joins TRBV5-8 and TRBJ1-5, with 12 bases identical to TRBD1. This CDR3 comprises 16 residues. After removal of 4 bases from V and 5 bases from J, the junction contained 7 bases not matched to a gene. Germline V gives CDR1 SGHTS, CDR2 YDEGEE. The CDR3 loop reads CASSGGTGGAYQPQHF. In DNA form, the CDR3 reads TGTGCCAGCAGCGGTGGGACAGGGGGCGCGTATCAGCCCCAGCATTTT.

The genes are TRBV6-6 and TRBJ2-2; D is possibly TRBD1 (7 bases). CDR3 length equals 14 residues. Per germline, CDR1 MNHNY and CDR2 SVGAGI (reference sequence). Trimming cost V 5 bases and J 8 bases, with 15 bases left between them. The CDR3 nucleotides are TGTGCCAGCAGTGGCCAGGGGGGTAGGGGGGAGCTGTTTTTT. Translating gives CASSGQGGRGELFF.

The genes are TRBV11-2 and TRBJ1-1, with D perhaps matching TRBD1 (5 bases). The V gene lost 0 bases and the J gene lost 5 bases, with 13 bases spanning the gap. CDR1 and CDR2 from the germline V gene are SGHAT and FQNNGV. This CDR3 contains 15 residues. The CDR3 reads CASSLDLRGSTEAFF. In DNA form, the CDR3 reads TGTGCCAGCAGCTTAGATCTCCGGGGGAGTACTGAAGCTTTCTTT.

This CDR3 is CASSSYRDLETQYF. In DNA, the CDR3 is TGTGCCAGCAGTTCTTACAGGGATCTGGAGACCCAGTACTTC. The chain has TRBV28 and TRBJ2-5, with D possibly TRBD1 on 6 matching bases. The CDR3 is 14 residues long. Germline values: CDR1 MDHEN, CDR2 SYDVKM. Trimming pared 4 bases from V and 5 bases from J, leaving 14 bases between.

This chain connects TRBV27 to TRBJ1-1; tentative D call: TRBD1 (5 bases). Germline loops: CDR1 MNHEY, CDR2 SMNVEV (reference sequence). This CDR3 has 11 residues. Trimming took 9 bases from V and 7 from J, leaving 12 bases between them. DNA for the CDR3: TGTGCCAGTACAGGCGGCGGTGAAGCTTTCTTT. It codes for CASTGGGEAFF.

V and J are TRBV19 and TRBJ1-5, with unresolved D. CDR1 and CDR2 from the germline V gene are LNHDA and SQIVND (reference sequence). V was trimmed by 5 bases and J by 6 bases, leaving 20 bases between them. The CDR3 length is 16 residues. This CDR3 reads CASSPPRGGKGQPQHF. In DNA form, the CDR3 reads TGTGCCAGTAGTCCCCCTCGCGGAGGGAAGGGTCAGCCCCAGCATTTT. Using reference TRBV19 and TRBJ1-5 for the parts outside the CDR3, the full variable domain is DGGITQSPKYLFRKEGQNVTLSCEQNLNHDAMYWYRQDPGQGLRLIYYSQIVNDFQKGDIAEGYSVSREKKESFPLTVTSAQKNPTAFYLCASSPPRGGKGQPQHFGDGTRLSIL.

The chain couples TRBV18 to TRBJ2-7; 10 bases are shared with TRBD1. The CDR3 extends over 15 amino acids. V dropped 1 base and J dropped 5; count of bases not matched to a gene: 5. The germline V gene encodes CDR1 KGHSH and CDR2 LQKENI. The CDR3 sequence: CASSPRETGGNEQYF. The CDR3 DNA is TGTGCCAGCTCACCACGTGAGACAGGGGGCAACGAGCAGTACTTC.

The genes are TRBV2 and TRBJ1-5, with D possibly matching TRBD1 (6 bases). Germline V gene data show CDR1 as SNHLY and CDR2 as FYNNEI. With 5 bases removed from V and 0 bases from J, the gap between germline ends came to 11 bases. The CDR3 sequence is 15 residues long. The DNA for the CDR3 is TGTGCCAGCAGTACACAGGGAGTTAGCAATCAGCCCCAGCATTTT. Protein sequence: CASSTQGVSNQPQHF.

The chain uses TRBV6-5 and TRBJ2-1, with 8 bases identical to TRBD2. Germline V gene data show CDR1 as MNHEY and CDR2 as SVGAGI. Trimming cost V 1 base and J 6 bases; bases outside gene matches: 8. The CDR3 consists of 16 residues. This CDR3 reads CASSYYGGTSGNEQFF. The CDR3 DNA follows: TGTGCCAGCAGTTACTACGGGGGCACTAGCGGCAATGAGCAGTTCTTC.

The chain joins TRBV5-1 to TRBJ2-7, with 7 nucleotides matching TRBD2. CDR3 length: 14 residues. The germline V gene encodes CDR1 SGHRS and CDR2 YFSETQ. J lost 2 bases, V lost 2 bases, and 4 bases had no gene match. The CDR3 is CASSFGLEAYEQYF. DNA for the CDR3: TGCGCCAGCAGCTTCGGACTAGAGGCCTACGAGCAGTACTTC.

The CDR3 nucleotides read TGCGCCAGCAGCGGGACAGGAAATACCGGGGAGCTGTTTTTT. Protein product: CASSGTGNTGELFF. This rearrangement joins TRBV4-1 to TRBJ2-2; 8 nucleotides line up with TRBD1. V gave up 5 bases and J gave up 5 bases; unmatched junction bases: 4. Looked up from germline, CDR1 is MGHRA and CDR2 is YSYEKL. This CDR3 is 14 amino acids long.

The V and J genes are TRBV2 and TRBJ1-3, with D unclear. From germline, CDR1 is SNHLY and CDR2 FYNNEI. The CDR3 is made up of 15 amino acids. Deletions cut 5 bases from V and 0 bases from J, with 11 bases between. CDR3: CASSFPGISGNTIYF. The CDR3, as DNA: TGTGCCAGCAGTTTCCCCGGGATCTCTGGAAACACCATATATTTT.

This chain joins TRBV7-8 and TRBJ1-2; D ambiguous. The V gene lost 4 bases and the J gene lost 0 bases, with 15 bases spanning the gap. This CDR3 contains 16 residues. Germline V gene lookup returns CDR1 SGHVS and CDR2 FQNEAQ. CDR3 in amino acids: CASSSRRVIANYGYTF. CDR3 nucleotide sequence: TGTGCCAGCAGCTCGCGTCGGGTAATAGCTAACTATGGCTACACCTTC.

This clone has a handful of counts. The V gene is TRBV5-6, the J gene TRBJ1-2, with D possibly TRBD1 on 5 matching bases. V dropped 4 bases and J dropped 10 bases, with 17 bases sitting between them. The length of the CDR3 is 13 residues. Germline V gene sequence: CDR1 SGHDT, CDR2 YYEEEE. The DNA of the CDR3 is TGTGCCAGCAGCCCCGACAGAGCGGTCGTCTACACCTTC. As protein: CASSPDRAVVYTF.

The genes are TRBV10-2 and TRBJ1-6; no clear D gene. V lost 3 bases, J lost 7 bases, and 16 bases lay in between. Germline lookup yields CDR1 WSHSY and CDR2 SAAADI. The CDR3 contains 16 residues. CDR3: CASSERSRLRNSPLHF. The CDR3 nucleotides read TGCGCCAGCAGTGAACGGTCAAGGCTGAGAAATTCACCCCTCCACTTT.

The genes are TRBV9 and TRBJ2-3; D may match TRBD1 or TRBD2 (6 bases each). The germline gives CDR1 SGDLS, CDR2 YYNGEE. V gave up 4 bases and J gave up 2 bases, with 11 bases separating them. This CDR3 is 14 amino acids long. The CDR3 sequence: CASSPRGDTDTQYF. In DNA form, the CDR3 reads TGTGCCAGCAGCCCGAGGGGGGACACAGATACGCAGTATTTT.

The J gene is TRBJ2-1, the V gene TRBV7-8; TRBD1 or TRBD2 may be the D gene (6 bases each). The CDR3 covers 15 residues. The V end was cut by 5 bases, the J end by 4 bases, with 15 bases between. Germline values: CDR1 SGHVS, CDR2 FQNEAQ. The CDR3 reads CASSPLSGAYNEQFF. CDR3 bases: TGTGCCAGCAGCCCTCTGTCGGGGGCTTACAATGAGCAGTTCTTC.

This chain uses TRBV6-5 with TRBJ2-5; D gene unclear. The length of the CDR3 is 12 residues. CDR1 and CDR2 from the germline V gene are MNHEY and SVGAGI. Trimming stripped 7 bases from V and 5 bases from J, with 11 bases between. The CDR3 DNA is TGTGCCAGCACTACTCCCGGCGAGACCCAGTACTTC. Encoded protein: CASTTPGETQYF.

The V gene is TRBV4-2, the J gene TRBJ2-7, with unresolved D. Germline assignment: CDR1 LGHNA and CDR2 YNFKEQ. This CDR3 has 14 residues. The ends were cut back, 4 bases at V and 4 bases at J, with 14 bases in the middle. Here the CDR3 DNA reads TGTGCCAGCAGCCCGTTAATGACTGGGTACGAGCAGTACTTC. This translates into CASSPLMTGYEQYF.

The CDR3 loop is CAISESRWEQYF. The DNA for the CDR3 is TGTGCCATCAGTGAGTCCCGATGGGAGCAGTACTTC. This chain joins TRBV10-3 and TRBJ2-7; D not resolved. The germline V gene encodes CDR1 ENHRY and CDR2 SYGVKD. This CDR3 is 12 amino acids long. Between the trimmed V and J ends, which lost 0 bases and 7 bases, there was a span of 7 bases.

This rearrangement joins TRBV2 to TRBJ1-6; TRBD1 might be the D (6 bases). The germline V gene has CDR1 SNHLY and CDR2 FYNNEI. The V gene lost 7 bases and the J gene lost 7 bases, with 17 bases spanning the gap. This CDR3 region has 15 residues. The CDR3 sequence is CASIISGTRNSPLHF. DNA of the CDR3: TGTGCCAGCATTATCTCCGGGACAAGAAATTCACCCCTCCACTTT. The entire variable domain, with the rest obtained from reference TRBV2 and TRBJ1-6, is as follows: EPEVTQTPSHQVTQMGQEVILRCVPISNHLYFYWYRQILGQKVEFLVSFYNNEISEKSEIFDDQFSVERPDGSNFTLKIRSTKLEDSAMYFCASIISGTRNSPLHFGNGTRLTVT.

The DNA for the CDR3 is TGTGCCACCGGATATCTCGGGACAGGGTCCACCGGGGAGCTGTTTTTT. Protein product: CATGYLGTGSTGELFF. The chain is built from TRBV24-1 and TRBJ2-2; 9 bases fit TRBD1. Trimming removed 9 bases from V and 4 bases from J; junction bases left unmatched: 11. This CDR3 is built from 16 residues. Germline loops: CDR1 KGHDR, CDR2 SFDVKD.

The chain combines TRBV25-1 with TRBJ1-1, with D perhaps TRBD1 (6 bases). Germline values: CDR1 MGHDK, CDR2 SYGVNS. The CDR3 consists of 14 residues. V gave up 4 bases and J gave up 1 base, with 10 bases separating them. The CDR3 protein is CASSVKQGNTEAFF. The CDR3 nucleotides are TGTGCCAGCAGTGTGAAACAGGGGAACACTGAAGCTTTCTTT.